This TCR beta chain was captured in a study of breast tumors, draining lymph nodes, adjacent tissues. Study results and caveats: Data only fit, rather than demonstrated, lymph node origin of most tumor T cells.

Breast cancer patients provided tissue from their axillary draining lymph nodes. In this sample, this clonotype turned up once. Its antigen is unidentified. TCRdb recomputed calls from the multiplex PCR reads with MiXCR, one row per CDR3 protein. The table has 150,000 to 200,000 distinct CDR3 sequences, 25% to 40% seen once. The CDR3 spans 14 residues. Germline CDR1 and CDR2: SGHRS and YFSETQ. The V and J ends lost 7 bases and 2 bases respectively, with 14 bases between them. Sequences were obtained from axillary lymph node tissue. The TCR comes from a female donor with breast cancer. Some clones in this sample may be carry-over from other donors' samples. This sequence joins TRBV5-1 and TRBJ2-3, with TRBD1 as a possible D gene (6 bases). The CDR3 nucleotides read TGCGCCAGCGGGACATCTCAAAACACAGATACGCAGTATTTT. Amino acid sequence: CASGTSQNTDTQYF. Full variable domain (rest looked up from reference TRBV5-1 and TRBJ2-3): KAGVTQTPRYLIKTRGQQVTLSCSPISGHRSVSWYQQTPGQGLQFLFEYFSETQRNKGNFPGRFSGRQFSNSRSEMNVSTLELGDSALYLCASGTSQNTDTQYFGPGTRLTVL.